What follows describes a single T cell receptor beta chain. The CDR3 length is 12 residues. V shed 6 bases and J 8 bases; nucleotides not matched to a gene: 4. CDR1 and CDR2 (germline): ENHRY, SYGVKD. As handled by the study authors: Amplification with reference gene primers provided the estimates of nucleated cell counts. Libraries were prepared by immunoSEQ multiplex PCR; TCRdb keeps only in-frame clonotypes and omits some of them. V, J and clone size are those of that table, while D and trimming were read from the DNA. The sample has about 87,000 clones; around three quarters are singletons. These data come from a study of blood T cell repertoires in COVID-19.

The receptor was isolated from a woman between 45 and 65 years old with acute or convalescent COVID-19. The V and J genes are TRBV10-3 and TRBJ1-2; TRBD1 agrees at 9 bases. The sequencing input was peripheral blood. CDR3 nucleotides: TGTGCCATCAGCCGGACAGGGGACGGCTACACCTTC. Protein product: CAISRTGDGYTF.